This passage covers 27 T cell receptor beta chains from one sample sequenced in a study of blood T cell repertoires in COVID-19. Here immunoSEQ multiplex PCR was the method, and the copy in TCRdb shows in-frame clones only, minus some. The profile covers some 260,000 clones, with roughly 84% appearing a single time and around 3.6% taken by the ten largest. Sequenced input: peripheral blood. The receptor source for this set is a woman between 35 and 50 years old with active or convalescent COVID-19.

The gene calls are TRBV3-1 (or the pseudogene TRBV3-2) and TRBJ2-7; a weak D match, TRBD2 (5 bases). Germline values: CDR1 LGHDT, CDR2 YNNKEL (reference sequence). Trimming shortened V by 4 bases and J by 6 bases, and 16 bases separated the two germline ends. The CDR3 covers 14 residues. CDR3 bases: TGTGCCAGCAGCCCGCGGACTCGAGAGGGCGAGCAGTACTTC. This translates into CASSPRTREGEQYF.

The rearrangement joins TRBV6-5 to TRBJ2-7, with D perhaps TRBD1 (5 bases). The germline gives CDR1 MNHEY, CDR2 SVGAGI. V was pared by 7 bases and J by 9 bases, with 13 bases between. The CDR3 runs to 11 residues. CDR3 DNA sequence: TGTGCCAGCACCGAAGGACATTGGCAGTACGTC. Encoded protein: CASTEGHWQYV.

The J gene is TRBJ2-7, the V gene TRBV27; TRBD1 might be the D (6 bases). V shed 5 bases and J shed 2 bases, with 22 bases lying between them. Germline lookup yields CDR1 MNHEY and CDR2 SMNVEV (reference sequence). The CDR3 extends over 17 amino acids. CDR3 bases: TGTGCCAGCAGTCGAGACAGGCCCCAGGCGCTACCCTACGAGCAGTACTTC. Translation: CASSRDRPQALPYEQYF.

The chain couples TRBV5-1 to TRBJ1-2; TRBD1 matches 8 bases. J was trimmed by 4 bases and V by 4 bases; bases with no gene match: 3. Germline V gene data show CDR1 as SGHRS and CDR2 as YFSETQ. The CDR3 is 13 residues long. The CDR3 protein is CASSVTGGYGYTF. CDR3 nucleotides: TGCGCCAGCAGCGTTACAGGGGGCTATGGCTACACCTTC.

This chain uses TRBV5-1 with TRBJ2-3; 10 nucleotides match TRBD2. Germline CDR1 SGHRS, CDR2 YFSETQ. The CDR3 spans 15 residues. The ends lost 4 bases at V and 0 bases at J; junction bases unmatched: 2. CDR3 protein: CASSLAGASTDTQYF. The DNA for the CDR3 is TGCGCCAGCAGCCTAGCGGGGGCCAGCACAGATACGCAGTATTTT.

For the CDR3, the DNA is TGCGCCAGCTCGCCCAGCGGGGGACCCCCAAGCTCCTACAATGAGCAGTTCTTC. Protein product: CASSPSGGPPSSYNEQFF. The genes are TRBV10-1 and TRBJ2-1, with TRBD2 matching over 8 bases. V lost 8 bases and J lost 0; bases outside the gene matches: 15. The CDR3 is 18 amino acids. The germline CDR1 and CDR2 sequences are WNHNN and SYGVQD (reference sequence).

For the CDR3, the DNA is TGTGCCAGCAGTTCGGGACAGACCAGCGACGATACGCAGTATTTT. This sequence encodes CASSSGQTSDDTQYF. The chain couples TRBV5-4 to TRBJ2-3; 7 positions agree with TRBD1. This CDR3 spans 15 amino acids. J gave up 6 bases and V 5 bases, and 12 bases lay outside the gene matches. Per the germline V gene, CDR1 is SGHNT and CDR2 is YYREEE (reference sequence).

This chain joins TRBV2 and TRBJ1-5; D possibly corresponds to TRBD1 (5 bases). Germline V gene data show CDR1 as SNHLY and CDR2 as FYNNEI. The CDR3 extends over 14 amino acids. Between the trimmed V and J ends, which lost 4 bases and 1 base, there was a span of 8 bases. The chain's CDR3 is CASSVAGSNQPQHF. In DNA form, the CDR3 reads TGTGCCAGCAGTGTGGCAGGGAGCAATCAGCCCCAGCATTTT.

V and J are TRBV7-2 and TRBJ2-5; 11 positions agree with TRBD1. The V gene end was trimmed by 4 bases and the J gene end by 5 bases; junction bases not matched to a gene: 6. From germline, CDR1 is SGHTA and CDR2 FQGNSA. The CDR3 is 15 amino acids. CDR3 region: CASSSDRGQGETQYF. DNA of the CDR3: TGTGCCAGCAGCTCGGACAGGGGGCAGGGGGAGACCCAGTACTTC.

The chain uses TRBV10-2 and TRBJ2-3; TRBD1 matches 9 bases. Germline-derived CDR1 and CDR2 are WSHSY and SAAADI. V gave up 2 bases and J gave up 3 bases; unmatched junction bases: 6. The CDR3 consists of 16 residues. The chain's CDR3 is CASSEGTGTGTDTQYF. As DNA, the CDR3 is TGCGCCAGCAGTGAGGGTACCGGGACAGGGACAGATACGCAGTATTTT.

V is TRBV7-6 and J is TRBJ1-2, with 11 bases aligning to TRBD1. Trimming at V came to 3 bases and at J to 2 bases, leaving 2 bases not matched to a gene. The CDR3 totals 15 residues. The germline V gene has CDR1 SGHVS and CDR2 FNYEAQ. CDR3 sequence: CASSLGDRGNYGYTF. The CDR3 DNA follows: TGTGCCAGCAGCTTGGGGGACAGGGGGAACTATGGCTACACCTTC.

The chain recombines TRBV5-1 with TRBJ2-1; 9 nucleotides line up with TRBD2. V was pared by 0 bases and J by 6 bases, with 7 bases of the junction left unmatched. The length of the CDR3 is 16 residues. The germline V gene encodes CDR1 SGHRS and CDR2 YFSETQ. The CDR3 DNA is TGCGCCAGCAGCTTGGTTCGGCGGGGGGGCCGCAATGAGCAGTTCTTC. Protein sequence: CASSLVRRGGRNEQFF.

This chain joins TRBV9 and TRBJ2-1; 9 bases match TRBD2. The germline CDR1 and CDR2 sequences are SGDLS and YYNGEE. The CDR3 length is 16 residues. With V trimmed by 0 bases and J by 7 bases, 8 bases remained unmatched. CDR3 bases: TGTGCCAGCAGCGTAGTGGGCGGGGGGGCGCTAAATGAGCAGTTCTTC. Its protein is CASSVVGGGALNEQFF.

This clone was detected many times. The J gene is TRBJ1-2, the V gene TRBV30; a possible D gene is TRBD1 (6 bases). From germline, CDR1 is GTSNPN and CDR2 SVGIG (reference sequence). The CDR3 spans 15 residues. V was cut by 4 bases and J by 3 bases, with 18 bases left in between. The CDR3 protein is CAWTKGGALDYGYTF. CDR3 coding DNA: TGTGCCTGGACCAAAGGGGGGGCTTTGGACTATGGCTACACCTTC.

This rearrangement joins TRBV21-1 to TRBJ1-5; TRBD1 reflects the table's D call only, with no check against the DNA. TRBV21-1 is shown as a pseudogene. There are 17 residues in the CDR3. CDR3 sequence: CAIPWPGQGAGNQPQHF. In DNA, the CDR3 is TGTGCCATCCCATGGCCGGGACAGGGGGCGGGCAATCAGCCCCAGCATTTT.

This clone has only one observation. The chain carries TRBV12-3 or TRBV12-4 and TRBJ1-2; a weak D match, TRBD1 (5 bases). The CDR3 has 12 residues. V was pared by 5 bases and J by 8 bases, with 12 bases between. In nucleotides, the CDR3 is TGTGCCAGCAGTGTGGGACTTCTGGGCTACACCTTC. This sequence encodes CASSVGLLGYTF.

The chain uses TRBV5-5 and TRBJ1-1; D call uncertain. CDR1 SGHKS and CDR2 YYEKEE come from the germline V gene (reference sequence). V was pared by 0 bases and J by 4 bases, with 10 bases between. The CDR3 runs to 14 residues. The CDR3 loop is CASSLDQLGTEAFF. For the CDR3, the DNA is TGTGCCAGCAGCTTGGATCAACTAGGCACTGAAGCTTTCTTT.

This clone was picked up a small number of times. The chain joins TRBV29-1 to TRBJ1-2, with a possible D match to TRBD1 (5 bases). The CDR3 has 14 residues. V lost 7 bases and J 0 bases, leaving 15 bases between the germline ends. The V gene's germline CDR1 is SQVTM and CDR2 ANQGSEA. The CDR3 spells CSAPRGSANYGYTF. CDR3 bases: TGCAGCGCCCCCCGGGGGTCGGCTAACTATGGCTACACCTTC.

This chain uses TRBV18 with TRBJ1-4, with a weak D call TRBD1 (6 bases). Looked up from germline, CDR1 is KGHSH and CDR2 is LQKENI. V lost 3 bases and J 3 bases, leaving 17 bases between the germline ends. The CDR3 runs to 17 residues. CDR3 DNA: TGTGCCAGCTCACCTCCTATGCGACAGGTTTCTAATGAAAAACTGTTTTTT. This codes for CASSPPMRQVSNEKLFF.

The chain carries TRBV11-3 and TRBJ2-1; TRBD2 matches 8 bases. The junction had 5 bases not matched to a gene; V was cut back by 5 bases and J by 2 bases. Germline loops: CDR1 SGHNT, CDR2 YENEEA. The CDR3 has 15 amino acids. The CDR3 DNA reads TGTGCCAGCAGCCGAGTAGCGGGGACCTACAATGAGCAGTTCTTC. Translating it yields CASSRVAGTYNEQFF.

J is TRBJ1-1 and V is TRBV6-2 or TRBV6-3, with D possibly matching TRBD1 (6 bases). This CDR3 is 15 amino acids long. Trimming removed 2 bases from V and 11 bases from J, with 21 bases in between. Germline-derived CDR1 and CDR2 are MNHEY and SVGEGT. The CDR3 region is CASSYGYGYRVEAFF. The CDR3 coding sequence is TGTGCCAGCAGTTACGGGTATGGATACAGGGTAGAGGCTTTCTTT.

This chain links TRBV12-3 or TRBV12-4 with TRBJ2-7, with a possible D match to TRBD1 (6 bases). Trimming cost V 6 bases and J 6 bases, with 15 bases left between them. This CDR3 has 13 amino acids. The CDR3 DNA sequence: TGTGCCAGCAGGGAGACAGGAGGTCGCGAGCAGTACTTC. It translates to CASRETGGREQYF.

Of note for this clone: The sample contains more than one DNA sequence encoding this CDR3. This chain uses TRBV27 with TRBJ1-5; weak D call: TRBD1 (6 bases). The CDR3 has 14 amino acids. The V end lost 1 base, the J end lost 4 bases, and 8 bases lay between the germline ends. Germline V lookup: CDR1 MNHEY, CDR2 SMNVEV (reference sequence). The CDR3 here is CASSLFRGNQPQHF. DNA of the CDR3: TGTGCCAGCAGTTTATTCAGGGGAAATCAGCCCCAGCATTTT.

The J gene is TRBJ2-2, the V gene TRBV7-3; D gene unclear. Trimming took 2 bases from V and 9 from J, leaving 7 bases between them. Germline V gene data show CDR1 as SGHTA and CDR2 as FQGTGA. This CDR3 has 12 amino acids. The CDR3 DNA reads TGTGCCAGCAGCTTATCTGAGAGGGAGCTGTTTTTT. Translating gives CASSLSERELFF.

The V gene is TRBV19, the J gene TRBJ2-1; no firm D call. Between the trimmed V and J ends, which lost 3 bases and 2 bases, there was a span of 11 bases. This CDR3 has 15 residues. Germline assignment: CDR1 LNHDA and CDR2 SQIVND (reference sequence). The CDR3 DNA reads as TGTGCCAGTAGTATTCGCGTTATAGCCTACAATGAGCAGTTCTTC. This encodes CASSIRVIAYNEQFF.

The sample holds a few counts of this clone. The chain links TRBV11-2 to TRBJ1-1; D uncertain. Germline assignment: CDR1 SGHAT and CDR2 FQNNGV. This CDR3 comprises 14 residues. Trimming stripped 5 bases from V and 1 base from J, with 11 bases between. CDR3 residues: CASSPTSENTEAFF. The CDR3 nucleotides are TGTGCCAGCAGCCCCACCTCAGAGAACACTGAAGCTTTCTTT. Using reference TRBV11-2 and TRBJ1-1 for the parts outside the CDR3, the full variable domain is EAGVAQSPRYKIIEKRQSVAFWCNPISGHATLYWYQQILGQGPKLLIQFQNNGVVDDSQLPKDRFSAERLKGVDSTLKIQPAKLEDSAVYLCASSPTSENTEAFFGQGTRLTVV.

V and J are TRBV5-1 and TRBJ1-5, with 8 bases that match TRBD1. The CDR3 loop spans 15 amino acids. V trimming: 4 bases; J trimming: 4 bases; junction bases outside the gene matches: 7. CDR1 is SGHRS, CDR2 YFSETQ, per germline. CDR3 DNA: TGCGCCAGCAGCCTTGGACAGGGCCGAAATCAGCCCCAGCATTTT. Its translation: CASSLGQGRNQPQHF.